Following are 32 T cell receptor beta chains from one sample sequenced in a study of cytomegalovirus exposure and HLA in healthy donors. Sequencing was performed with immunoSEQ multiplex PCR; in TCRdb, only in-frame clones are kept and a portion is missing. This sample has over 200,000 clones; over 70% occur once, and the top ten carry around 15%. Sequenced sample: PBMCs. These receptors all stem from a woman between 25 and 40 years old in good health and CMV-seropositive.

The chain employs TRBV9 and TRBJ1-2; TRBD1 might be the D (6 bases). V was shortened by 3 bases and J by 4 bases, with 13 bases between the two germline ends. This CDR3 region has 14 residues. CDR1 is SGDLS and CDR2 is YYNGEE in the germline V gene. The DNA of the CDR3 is TGTGCCAGCAGCGGTGAAACAGGGATCTATGGCTACACCTTC. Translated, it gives CASSGETGIYGYTF.

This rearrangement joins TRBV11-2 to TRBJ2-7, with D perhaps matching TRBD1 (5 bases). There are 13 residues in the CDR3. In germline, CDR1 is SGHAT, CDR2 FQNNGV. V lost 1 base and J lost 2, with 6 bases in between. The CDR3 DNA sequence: TGTGCCAGCAGCTTAGTAGGGGCCTACGAGCAGTACTTC. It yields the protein CASSLVGAYEQYF.

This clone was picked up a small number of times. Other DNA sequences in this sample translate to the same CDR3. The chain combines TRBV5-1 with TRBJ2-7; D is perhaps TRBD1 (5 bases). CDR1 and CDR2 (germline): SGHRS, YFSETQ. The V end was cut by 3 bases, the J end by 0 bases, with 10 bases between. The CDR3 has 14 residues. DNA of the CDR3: TGCGCCAGCAGCTGGGGCCCTAGCTCCTACGAGCAGTACTTC. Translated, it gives CASSWGPSSYEQYF.

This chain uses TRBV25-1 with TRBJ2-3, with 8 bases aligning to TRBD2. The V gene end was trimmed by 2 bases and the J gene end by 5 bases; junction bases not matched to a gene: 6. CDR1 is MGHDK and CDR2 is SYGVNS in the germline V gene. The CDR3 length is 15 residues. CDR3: CASSEIKREIDTQYF. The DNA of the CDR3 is TGTGCCAGCAGTGAAATAAAGCGGGAGATAGATACGCAGTATTTT.

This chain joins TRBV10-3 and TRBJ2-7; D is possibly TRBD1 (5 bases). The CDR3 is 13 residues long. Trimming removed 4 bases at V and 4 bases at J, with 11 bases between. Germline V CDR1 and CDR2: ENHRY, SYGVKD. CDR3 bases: TGTGCCATCAGTGCCAGGGAAAGTTACGAGCAGTACTTC. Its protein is CAISARESYEQYF.

The CDR3 reads CASSSQQFSSPDGYTF. The CDR3 nucleotides are TGTGCCAGCAGTTCTCAACAATTTAGCAGCCCAGATGGCTACACCTTC. V is TRBV9 and J is TRBJ1-2; D is undetermined. V was pared by 5 bases and J by 6 bases, with 23 bases between. Germline-derived CDR1 and CDR2 are SGDLS and YYNGEE. The CDR3 extends over 16 amino acids.

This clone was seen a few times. DNA of the CDR3: TGCGCCAGCAGCTTTTTTTCCCCGGGCACCATATATTTT. Its protein product is CASSFFSPGTIYF. The chain joins TRBV5-1 to TRBJ1-3; unclear D gene. The germline V and J ends were trimmed by 2 bases and 9 bases, with 12 bases remaining between them. This CDR3 comprises 13 residues. Germline V gives CDR1 SGHRS, CDR2 YFSETQ.

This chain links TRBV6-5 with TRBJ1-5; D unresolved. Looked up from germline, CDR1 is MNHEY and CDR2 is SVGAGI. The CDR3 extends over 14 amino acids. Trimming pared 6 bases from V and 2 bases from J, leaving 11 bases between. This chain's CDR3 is CASSLRLGNQPQHF. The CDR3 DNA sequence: TGTGCCAGCAGCTTACGGTTGGGCAATCAGCCCCAGCATTTT.

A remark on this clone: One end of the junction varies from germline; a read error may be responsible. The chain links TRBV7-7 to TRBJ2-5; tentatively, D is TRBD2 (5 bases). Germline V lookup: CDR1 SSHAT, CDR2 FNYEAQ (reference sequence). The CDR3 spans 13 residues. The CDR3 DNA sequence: TGTGCTAGCAGCACGGGATTCGGAGAGACCCAGTACTTC. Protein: CASSTGFGETQYF.

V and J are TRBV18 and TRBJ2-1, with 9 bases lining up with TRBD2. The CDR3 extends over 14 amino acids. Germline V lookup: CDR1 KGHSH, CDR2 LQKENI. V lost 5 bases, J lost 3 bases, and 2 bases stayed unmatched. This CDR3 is CASSGGRVYNEQFF. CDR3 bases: TGTGCCAGCTCAGGCGGGAGGGTCTACAATGAGCAGTTCTTC.

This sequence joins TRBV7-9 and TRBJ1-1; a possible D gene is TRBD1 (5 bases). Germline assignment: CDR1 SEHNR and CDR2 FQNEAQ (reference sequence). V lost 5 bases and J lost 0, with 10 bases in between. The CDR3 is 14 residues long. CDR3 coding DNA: TGTGCCAGCAGCGGAACAGGCCTGAACACTGAAGCTTTCTTT. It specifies CASSGTGLNTEAFF.

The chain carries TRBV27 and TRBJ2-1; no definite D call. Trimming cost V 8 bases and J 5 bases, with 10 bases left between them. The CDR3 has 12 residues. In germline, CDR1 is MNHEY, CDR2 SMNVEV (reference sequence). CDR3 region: CASHRLDNEQFF. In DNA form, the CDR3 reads TGTGCCAGCCACCGCTTGGACAATGAGCAGTTCTTC.

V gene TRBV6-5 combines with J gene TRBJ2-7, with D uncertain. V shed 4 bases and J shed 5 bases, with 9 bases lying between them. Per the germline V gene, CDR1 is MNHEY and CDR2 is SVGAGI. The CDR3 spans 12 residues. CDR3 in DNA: TGTGCCAGCAGTTTGGGTGGGGACGAGCAGTACTTC. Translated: CASSLGGDEQYF.

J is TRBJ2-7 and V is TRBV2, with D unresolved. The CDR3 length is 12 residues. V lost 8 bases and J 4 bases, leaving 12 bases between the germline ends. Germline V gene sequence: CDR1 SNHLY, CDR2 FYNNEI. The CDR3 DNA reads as TGTGCCAGCTGGGCCCGGAATTACGAGCAGTACTTC. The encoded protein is CASWARNYEQYF.

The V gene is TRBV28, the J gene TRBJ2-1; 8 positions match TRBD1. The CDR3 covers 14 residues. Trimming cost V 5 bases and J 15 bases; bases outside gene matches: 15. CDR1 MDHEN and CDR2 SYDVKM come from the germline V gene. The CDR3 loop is CASSTTRTGNLAFF. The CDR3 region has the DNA TGTGCCAGCAGTACGACCCGGACAGGGAACCTTGCGTTCTTC.

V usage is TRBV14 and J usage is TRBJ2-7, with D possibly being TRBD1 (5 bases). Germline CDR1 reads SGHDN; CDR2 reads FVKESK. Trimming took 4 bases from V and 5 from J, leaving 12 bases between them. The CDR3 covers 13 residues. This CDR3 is CASSPAGKHEQYF. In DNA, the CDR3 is TGTGCCAGCAGCCCGGCAGGGAAACACGAGCAGTACTTC. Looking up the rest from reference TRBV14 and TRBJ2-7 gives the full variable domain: EAGVTQFPSHSVIEKGQTVTLRCDPISGHDNLYWYRRVMGKEIKFLLHFVKESKQDESGMPNNRFLAERTGGTYSTLKVQPAELEDSGVYFCASSPAGKHEQYFGPGTRLTVT.

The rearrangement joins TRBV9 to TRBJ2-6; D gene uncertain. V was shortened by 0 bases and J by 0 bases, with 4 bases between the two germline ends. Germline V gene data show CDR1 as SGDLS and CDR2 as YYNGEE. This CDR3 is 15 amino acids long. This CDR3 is CASSVDTSGANVLTF. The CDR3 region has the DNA TGTGCCAGCAGCGTAGATACCTCTGGGGCCAACGTCCTGACTTTC. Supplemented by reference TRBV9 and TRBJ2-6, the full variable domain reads DSGVTQTPKHLITATGQRVTLRCSPRSGDLSVYWYQQSLDQGLQFLIQYYNGEERAKGNILERFSAQQFPDLHSELNLSSLELGDSALYFCASSVDTSGANVLTFGAGSRLTVL.

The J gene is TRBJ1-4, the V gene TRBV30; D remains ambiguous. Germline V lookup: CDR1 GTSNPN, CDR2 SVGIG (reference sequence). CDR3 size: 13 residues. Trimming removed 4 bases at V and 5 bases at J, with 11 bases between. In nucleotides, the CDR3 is TGTGCCTGGACCCCCAGTAGAAATGAAAAACTGTTTTTT. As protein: CAWTPSRNEKLFF.

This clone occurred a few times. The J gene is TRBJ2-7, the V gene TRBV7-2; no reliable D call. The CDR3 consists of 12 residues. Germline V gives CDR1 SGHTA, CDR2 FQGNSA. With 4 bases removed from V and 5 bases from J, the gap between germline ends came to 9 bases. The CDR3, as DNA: TGTGCCAGCAGCTCTTCTAGGGACGAGCAGTACTTC. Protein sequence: CASSSSRDEQYF.

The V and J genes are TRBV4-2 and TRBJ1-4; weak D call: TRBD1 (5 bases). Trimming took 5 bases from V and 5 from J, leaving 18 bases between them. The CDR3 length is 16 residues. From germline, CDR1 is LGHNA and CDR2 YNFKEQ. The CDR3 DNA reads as TGTGCCAGCAGCTCGATTCCGACAGCTGGGAATGAAAAACTGTTTTTT. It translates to CASSSIPTAGNEKLFF.

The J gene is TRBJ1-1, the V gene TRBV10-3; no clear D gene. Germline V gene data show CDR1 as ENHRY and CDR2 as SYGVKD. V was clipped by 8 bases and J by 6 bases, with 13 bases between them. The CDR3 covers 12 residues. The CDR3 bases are TGTGCCATCCGCTCAGCGCGCGCTGAAGCTTTCTTT. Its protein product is CAIRSARAEAFF.

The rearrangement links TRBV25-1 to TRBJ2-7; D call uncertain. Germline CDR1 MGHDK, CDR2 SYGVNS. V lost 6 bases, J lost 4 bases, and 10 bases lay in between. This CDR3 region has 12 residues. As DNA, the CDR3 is TGTGCCAGCAGCCCGGAGAAGTACGAGCAGTACTTC. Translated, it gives CASSPEKYEQYF.

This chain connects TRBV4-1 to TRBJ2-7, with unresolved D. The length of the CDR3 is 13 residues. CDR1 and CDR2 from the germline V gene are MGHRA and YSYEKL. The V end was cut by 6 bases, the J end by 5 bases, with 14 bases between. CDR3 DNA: TGCGCCAGCAGTCCCACCCCCACTGACGAGCAGTACTTC. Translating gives CASSPTPTDEQYF.

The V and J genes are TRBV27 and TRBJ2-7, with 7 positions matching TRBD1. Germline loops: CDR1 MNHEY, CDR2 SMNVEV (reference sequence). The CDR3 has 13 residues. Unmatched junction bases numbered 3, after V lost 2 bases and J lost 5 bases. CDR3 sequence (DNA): TGTGCCAGCAGTTTACGACAGGGTCACGAGCAGTACTTC. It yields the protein CASSLRQGHEQYF.

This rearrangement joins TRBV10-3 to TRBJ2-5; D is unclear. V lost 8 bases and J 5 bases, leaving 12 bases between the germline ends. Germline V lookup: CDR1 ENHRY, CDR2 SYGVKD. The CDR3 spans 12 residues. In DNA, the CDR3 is TGTGCCATCTCTCCGTCCGGGGAGACCCAGTACTTC. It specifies CAISPSGETQYF.

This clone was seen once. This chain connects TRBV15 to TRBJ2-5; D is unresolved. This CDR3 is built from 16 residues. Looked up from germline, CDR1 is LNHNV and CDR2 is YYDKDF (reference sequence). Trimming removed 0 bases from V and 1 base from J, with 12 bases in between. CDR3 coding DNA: TGTGCCACCAGCAGAGATGGGTGGAAGCCCCAAGAGACCCAGTACTTC. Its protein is CATSRDGWKPQETQYF.

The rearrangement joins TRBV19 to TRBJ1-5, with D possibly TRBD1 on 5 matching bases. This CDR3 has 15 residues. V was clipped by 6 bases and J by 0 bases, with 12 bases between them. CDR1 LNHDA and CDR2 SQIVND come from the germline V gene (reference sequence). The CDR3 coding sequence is TGTGCCAGTAGCCTGGGGGATTATAGCAATCAGCCCCAGCATTTT. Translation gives CASSLGDYSNQPQHF.

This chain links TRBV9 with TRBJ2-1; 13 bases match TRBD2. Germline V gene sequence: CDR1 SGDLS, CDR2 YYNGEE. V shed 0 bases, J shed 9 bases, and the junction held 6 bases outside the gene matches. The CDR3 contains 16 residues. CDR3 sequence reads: CASSVEGGLAGFEQFF. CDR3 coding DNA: TGTGCCAGCAGCGTAGAGGGGGGACTAGCGGGATTTGAGCAGTTCTTC. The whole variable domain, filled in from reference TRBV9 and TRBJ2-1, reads DSGVTQTPKHLITATGQRVTLRCSPRSGDLSVYWYQQSLDQGLQFLIQYYNGEERAKGNILERFSAQQFPDLHSELNLSSLELGDSALYFCASSVEGGLAGFEQFFGPGTRLTVL.

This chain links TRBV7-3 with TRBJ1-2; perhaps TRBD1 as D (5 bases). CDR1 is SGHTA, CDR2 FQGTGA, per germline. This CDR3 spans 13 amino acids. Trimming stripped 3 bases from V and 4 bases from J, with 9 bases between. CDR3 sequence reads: CASSFPGGYGYTF. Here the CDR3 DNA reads TGTGCCAGCAGCTTTCCGGGGGGCTATGGCTACACCTTC.

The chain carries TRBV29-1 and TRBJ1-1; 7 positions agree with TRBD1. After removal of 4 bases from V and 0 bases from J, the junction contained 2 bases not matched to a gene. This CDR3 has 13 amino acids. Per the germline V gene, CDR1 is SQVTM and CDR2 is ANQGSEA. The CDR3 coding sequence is TGCAGCGTTGCCACAGGGGTGAACACTGAAGCTTTCTTT. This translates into CSVATGVNTEAFF.

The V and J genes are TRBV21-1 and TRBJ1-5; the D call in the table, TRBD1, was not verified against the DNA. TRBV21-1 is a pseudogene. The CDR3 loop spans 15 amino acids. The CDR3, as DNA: TGTGCCAGCAGCATTATAACAGGGGGCGGTCAGCCCCAGCATTTT. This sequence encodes CASSIITGGGQPQHF.

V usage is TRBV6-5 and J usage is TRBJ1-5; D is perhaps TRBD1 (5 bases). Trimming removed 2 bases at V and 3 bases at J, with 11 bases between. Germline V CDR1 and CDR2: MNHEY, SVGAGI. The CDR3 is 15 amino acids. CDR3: CASSYGRDHNQPQHF. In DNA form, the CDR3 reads TGTGCCAGCAGTTACGGCAGGGACCACAATCAGCCCCAGCATTTT.